A selection of T cell receptor beta chains follows, all from one sample in a study of blood T cell repertoires in COVID-19. Clones were sequenced by immunoSEQ multiplex PCR, and TCRdb holds only the in-frame ones, with some missing. The repertoire holds around 260,000 clones, approximately 85% seen once, with 0.87% in the top ten. Specimen: peripheral blood. All receptors come from a human donor with COVID-19, enrolled during active disease. The donor label of this sample is uncertain. Each CDR3 is given with its conserved first and last residue. A D gene is named only where the DNA matches it firmly. Clone size is stated in some rows and not others, as once, few, many or a class when expanded.

J,size,V,D,CDR3,DNA
TRBJ2-3,once,TRBV5-6,TRBD2,CASSAGGPHGYF,TGTGCCAGCAGCGCGGGGGGTCCCCACGGGTATTTT
TRBJ1-1,NA,TRBV5-4,TRBD1,CASSPETGMNTEAFF,TGTGCCAGCAGCCCGGAGACAGGGATGAACACTGAAGCTTTCTTT
TRBJ2-3,NA,TRBV7-2,TRBD2,CASSFLGTSGIASTDTQYF,TGTGCCAGCAGCTTCTTAGGGACTAGCGGAATTGCTAGCACAGATACGCAGTATTTT
TRBJ2-1,once,TRBV7-9,NA,CASSPPWRASSYNEQFF,TGTGCCAGCAGCCCCCCTTGGCGGGCCAGCTCCTACAATGAGCAGTTCTTC
TRBJ2-7,few,TRBV7-3,NA,CASSPGGARSYEQYF,TGTGCCAGCAGCCCCGGCGGAGCGCGCTCCTACGAGCAGTACTTC
TRBJ1-6,NA,TRBV19,TRBD1,CASSPRQGNSPLHF,TGTGCCAGTAGTCCCCGACAGGGGAATTCACCCCTCCACTTT
TRBJ2-5,NA,TRBV7-2,TRBD2,CASSSLAGGEKETQYF,TGTGCCAGCAGCTCCTTAGCGGGAGGAGAGAAAGAGACCCAGTACTTC
TRBJ2-7,once,TRBV10-1,TRBD2,CASRVSVGGEHYEQYF,TGCGCCAGCAGAGTATCGGTGGGGGGGGAACACTACGAGCAGTACTTC
TRBJ2-6,NA,TRBV4-3,NA,CASSRGTGLSGANVLTF,TGCGCCAGCAGCCGAGGAACCGGCCTCTCTGGGGCCAACGTCCTGACTTTC
TRBJ2-4,NA,TRBV7-2,NA,CASSSRGGGNIQYF,TGTGCCAGCAGCTCCCGGGGAGGGGGTAACATTCAGTACTTC
TRBJ2-5,NA,TRBV29-1,TRBD2,CSVDGTRVGTQYF,TGCAGCGTTGATGGGACTAGGGTAGGGACCCAGTACTTC
TRBJ1-6,NA,TRBV6-5,NA,CASSYSGGPNSPLHF,TGTGCCAGCAGTTACTCTGGGGGCCCCAATTCACCCCTCCACTTT
TRBJ2-7,few,TRBV6-5,NA,CASRQTSPYEQYF,TGTGCCAGCAGGCAGACTAGTCCCTACGAGCAGTACTTC
TRBJ2-1,NA,TRBV7-3,NA,CASSESGGSAYEQFF,TGTGCCAGCAGCGAAAGCGGAGGATCGGCCTATGAGCAGTTCTTC
TRBJ2-5,NA,TRBV7-2,NA,CASSLLGGRETQYF,TGTGCCAGCAGCTTATTAGGCGGAAGAGAGACCCAGTACTTC
TRBJ1-1,NA,TRBV27,NA,CASRTGNTEAFF,TGTGCCAGCAGGACAGGGAACACTGAAGCTTTCTTT
TRBJ1-4,NA,TRBV6-4,NA,CASSRSPGEGKLFF,TGTGCCAGCAGTCGGTCCCCGGGGGAGGGAAAACTGTTTTTT
TRBJ1-4,NA,TRBV30,NA,CAWSPGHTTEKLFF,TGTGCCTGGAGCCCGGGACACACCACGGAAAAACTGTTTTTT
TRBJ2-3,once,TRBV5-4,NA,CASSFRGGIGFTDTQYF,TGTGCCAGCAGCTTTCGGGGCGGGATCGGATTCACAGATACGCAGTATTTT
TRBJ2-3,NA,TRBV6-5,NA,CASSIAWAFADTQYF,TGTGCCAGCAGCATCGCCTGGGCTTTCGCAGATACGCAGTATTTT
TRBJ2-7,NA,TRBV29-1,TRBD1,CSVEKGRGNEQYF,TGCAGCGTTGAAAAGGGCAGGGGGAACGAGCAGTACTTC
TRBJ1-5,NA,TRBV7-8,TRBD1,CASNDRGNQPQHF,TGTGCCAGCAACGACAGGGGAAATCAGCCCCAGCATTTT
TRBJ2-1,NA,TRBV5-1,NA,CASSLAPTGSYNEQFF,TGCGCCAGCAGCTTGGCGCCGACAGGCTCCTACAATGAGCAGTTCTTC
TRBJ1-1,NA,TRBV5-4,NA,CASSFPDRPNTEAFF,TGTGCCAGCAGCTTTCCCGACAGGCCGAACACTGAAGCTTTCTTT
TRBJ2-5,NA,TRBV28,TRBD2,CASKFGGTSGFQETQYF,TGTGCCAGCAAGTTTGGCGGGACTAGCGGGTTCCAAGAGACCCAGTACTTC
TRBJ2-5,NA,TRBV2,TRBD2,CASNPAGGPRETQYF,TGTGCCAGCAATCCAGCGGGAGGGCCACGGGAGACCCAGTACTTC
TRBJ2-1,NA,TRBV6-5,NA,CASSSLQADGSQFF,TGTGCCAGCAGCTCCCTACAAGCTGACGGGTCCCAGTTCTTC
TRBJ1-5,NA,TRBV6-5,NA,CAAREGNQPQHF,TGTGCCGCTCGGGAGGGCAATCAGCCCCAGCATTTT
TRBJ2-3,NA,TRBV28,TRBD2,CASRTSGRTDTQYF,TGTGCCAGCAGAACTAGCGGGCGCACAGATACGCAGTATTTT
TRBJ2-5,NA,TRBV5-1,TRBD2,CASSLAGRGGGRETQYF,TGCGCCAGCAGCTTGGCGGGGCGCGGGGGGGGTCGAGAGACCCAGTACTTC